This T cell receptor (beta chain) emerged from a study of blood T cell repertoires in COVID-19. Study summary: From T cells, B-cell-depleted T cells, or PBMCs came the material, which was cDNA or gDNA.

Sequencing was performed with immunoSEQ multiplex PCR; in TCRdb, only in-frame clones are kept and a portion is missing. The repertoire includes 110,000 or so clones, approximately 87% of them detected once, and 6.6% sits in the top ten. The V end lost 5 bases, the J end lost 5 bases, and 12 bases lay between the germline ends. The germline V gene has CDR1 SGHTA and CDR2 FQGTGA. The CDR3 runs to 13 residues. The rearrangement uses TRBV7-3 and TRBJ1-1; D perhaps matches TRBD1 (6 bases). The sample taken for sequencing was peripheral blood. This sequence originates from a woman between 50 and 59 years old with acute or convalescent COVID-19. CDR3 residues: CASSNRVGTEAFF. The CDR3 region has the DNA TGTGCCAGCAGCAACAGGGTAGGGACTGAAGCTTTCTTT.